The clone carrying this T cell receptor beta chain came up a few times. The library targeted TCRbeta and was prepared with unique molecular identifiers. TCRdb itself ran the PCR reads through MiXCR, one entry per CDR3 protein. This table holds about 980,000 distinct CDR3 sequences, 25% to 30% found once. The record originates from a study of T-cell reconstitution after alpha-beta-depleted transplantation in children. The sequence was collected from a boy less than two years old who had a stem cell transplant for SCID, so the T cells may come from the graft donor. The sequencing used PBMCs, mostly from graft donor cells, collected 360 days after TCRalphabeta/CD19-depleted stem cell transplant.

The CDR3 DNA follows: TGCGCCAGCAGCCCGGACTCCGACGACGAGCAGTACTTC. Translating gives CASSPDSDDEQYF. The chain couples TRBV5-1 to TRBJ2-7; D may be TRBD2 (5 bases). Trimming removed 4 bases at V and 5 bases at J, with 13 bases between. The germline CDR1 and CDR2 sequences are SGHRS and YFSETQ. This CDR3 is built from 13 residues. Full variable domain (remainder filled in from reference TRBV5-1 and TRBJ2-7): KAGVTQTPRYLIKTRGQQVTLSCSPISGHRSVSWYQQTPGQGLQFLFEYFSETQRNKGNFPGRFSGRQFSNSRSEMNVSTLELGDSALYLCASSPDSDDEQYFGPGTRLTVT.